This TCR beta chain was observed in a study of CD8 T cells in Susac syndrome. In the study overall: Among the sequenced Susac syndrome patients, roughly 6 had active disease while eight were in remission.

CD8+ and CD4+ T cells taken from blood had their TCR beta sequenced. This CDR3 is built from 15 residues. Germline V gene lookup returns CDR1 SGHRS and CDR2 YFSETQ. The V and J ends lost 5 bases and 3 bases respectively, with 17 bases between them. Reverse transcription used roughly 0.45 to 1 ug RNA and random hexamers. TCRdb re-called the immunoSEQ multiplex PCR reads through MiXCR, storing one row per CDR3 protein. The sample contains around 130,000 distinct CDR3 sequences, roughly 95% of which appear only once. This clonotype was obtained from a human donor with Susac syndrome. Sequences were obtained from CD4+ T cells from PBMCs. The rearrangement uses TRBV5-1 and TRBJ1-1; D remains ambiguous. The CDR3 protein is CASRSRSAGDTEAFF. CDR3 nucleotide sequence: TGCGCCAGCAGGAGTAGGTCAGCCGGCGACACTGAAGCTTTCTTT.